Following are 19 T cell receptor beta chains from one sample sequenced in a study of T cell changes during pregnancy in multiple sclerosis. Method: immunoSEQ multiplex PCR; TCRdb's copy keeps in-frame clones and lacks some. This table holds around 67,000 clones, 85% to 90% found once. The input for sequencing was peripheral blood, taken after pregnancy. The receptors were sampled from a female donor in good health, enrolled as a control in a pregnancy study.

This chain uses TRBV12-5 with TRBJ1-2; possibly TRBD1 for D (6 bases). V gave up 2 bases and J gave up 14 bases, with 18 bases separating them. Germline CDR1 and CDR2: LGHNT and FRNRAP. The CDR3 is 13 residues long. CDR3 sequence reads: CASGLPWDTRWTF. The CDR3, as DNA: TGTGCTAGTGGTTTGCCTTGGGACACCCGTTGGACCTTC.

The J gene is TRBJ1-2, the V gene TRBV4-2; D may be TRBD1 (5 bases). The germline CDR1 and CDR2 sequences are LGHNA and YNFKEQ. Trimming shortened V by 0 bases and J by 0 bases, and 8 bases separated the two germline ends. This CDR3 has 15 amino acids. The CDR3 DNA reads TGTGCCAGCAGCCAAGAGACAGCAGCTAACTATGGCTACACCTTC. Encoded protein: CASSQETAANYGYTF.

The V gene is TRBV2, the J gene TRBJ2-1; possibly TRBD2 for D (6 bases). Deletions cut 4 bases from V and 5 bases from J, with 12 bases between. This CDR3 has 14 residues. Germline V gives CDR1 SNHLY, CDR2 FYNNEI. The CDR3 nucleotides read TGTGCCAGCAGTGGACTAGTTTGGGACAATGAGCAGTTCTTC. It specifies CASSGLVWDNEQFF.

The rearrangement uses TRBV7-8 and TRBJ1-1; maybe TRBD1 (5 bases). The CDR3 runs to 15 residues. CDR1 and CDR2 (germline): SGHVS, FQNEAQ. V was trimmed by 4 bases and J by 0 bases, leaving 12 bases between them. CDR3 residues: CASSSLDNMNTEAFF. The CDR3 bases are TGTGCCAGCAGCTCGTTGGACAACATGAACACTGAAGCTTTCTTT. Full variable domain (remainder filled in from reference TRBV7-8 and TRBJ1-1): GAGVSQSPRYKVAKRGQDVALRCDPISGHVSLFWYQQALGQGPEFLTYFQNEAQLDKSGLPSDRFFAERPEGSVSTLKIQRTQQEDSAVYLCASSSLDNMNTEAFFGQGTRLTVV.

Only one count was recorded for this clone. The J gene is TRBJ1-5, the V gene TRBV7-9; TRBD1 aligns across 7 bases. V was pared by 4 bases and J by 5 bases, with 5 bases of the junction left unmatched. This CDR3 has 14 residues. The V gene's germline CDR1 is SEHNR and CDR2 FQNEAQ (reference sequence). CDR3 DNA sequence: TGTGCCAGCAGCTCGAAGGGGGCCGATCAGCCCCAGCATTTT. Translation: CASSSKGADQPQHF.

This clone appeared a single time. V usage is TRBV5-6 and J usage is TRBJ2-7; no definite D call. Deletions cut 4 bases from V and 4 bases from J, with 6 bases between. Germline-derived CDR1 and CDR2 are SGHDT and YYEEEE. The CDR3 runs to 11 residues. The CDR3 sequence is CASSLAYEQYF. DNA for the CDR3: TGTGCCAGCAGCCTGGCTTACGAGCAGTACTTC.

The chain uses TRBV19 and TRBJ2-2, with D maybe TRBD1 (5 bases). The germline V and J ends were trimmed by 2 bases and 5 bases, with 9 bases remaining between them. Germline V gene lookup returns CDR1 LNHDA and CDR2 SQIVND (reference sequence). The CDR3 consists of 14 residues. The DNA for the CDR3 is TGTGCCAGTAGTATACAGGGTTGGACCGGGGAGCTGTTTTTT. Its translation: CASSIQGWTGELFF. The complete variable domain, with remaining parts taken from reference TRBV19 and TRBJ2-2, reads DGGITQSPKYLFRKEGQNVTLSCEQNLNHDAMYWYRQDPGQGLRLIYYSQIVNDFQKGDIAEGYSVSREKKESFPLTVTSAQKNPTAFYLCASSIQGWTGELFFGEGSRLTVL.

J is TRBJ2-2 and V is TRBV18; D might be TRBD1 (5 bases). V shed 4 bases and J shed 5 bases, with 14 bases lying between them. Germline loops: CDR1 KGHSH, CDR2 LQKENI. This CDR3 is 15 amino acids long. The CDR3 loop reads CASSQKTAGTGELFF. The CDR3 DNA reads TGTGCCAGCTCACAGAAGACAGCCGGGACCGGGGAGCTGTTTTTT.

The rearrangement links TRBV27 to TRBJ2-1; 7 positions match TRBD1. V dropped 5 bases and J dropped 0; count of bases not matched to a gene: 10. The V gene's germline CDR1 is MNHEY and CDR2 SMNVEV (reference sequence). The CDR3 sequence is 17 residues long. CDR3 DNA: TGTGCCAGCAGTCCTCGGACAGGAATATCCTCCTACAATGAGCAGTTCTTC. Translating it yields CASSPRTGISSYNEQFF.

In its sample, this clone was seen once. The J gene is TRBJ2-7, the V gene TRBV4-2; 14 bases line up with TRBD2. CDR1 is LGHNA and CDR2 is YNFKEQ in the germline V gene. The V gene end was trimmed by 0 bases and the J gene end by 7 bases; junction bases not matched to a gene: 11. CDR3 length: 18 amino acids. CDR3 amino acids: CASSQEGVGGLAGDEQYF. CDR3 in DNA: TGTGCCAGCAGCCAAGAAGGGGTCGGGGGACTAGCGGGAGATGAGCAGTACTTC.

The chain has TRBV9 and TRBJ2-7; the match to TRBD2 covers 8 bases. This CDR3 has 16 amino acids. Germline CDR1 reads SGDLS; CDR2 reads YYNGEE. After removal of 0 bases from V and 2 bases from J, the junction contained 7 bases not matched to a gene. Here the CDR3 DNA reads TGTGCCAGCAGCGTAGCTCCGGGGGGGGGAACCTACGAGCAGTACTTC. This encodes CASSVAPGGGTYEQYF. Combining the CDR3 with reference TRBV9 and TRBJ2-7 gives the whole variable domain DSGVTQTPKHLITATGQRVTLRCSPRSGDLSVYWYQQSLDQGLQFLIQYYNGEERAKGNILERFSAQQFPDLHSELNLSSLELGDSALYFCASSVAPGGGTYEQYFGPGTRLTVT.

The rearrangement links TRBV9 to TRBJ2-1; 9 bases map to TRBD2. The CDR3 consists of 16 residues. With V trimmed by 4 bases and J by 2 bases, 7 bases remained unmatched. Germline lookup yields CDR1 SGDLS and CDR2 YYNGEE. This chain's CDR3 is CASSSRGGDPYNEQFF. Here the CDR3 DNA reads TGTGCCAGCAGCTCGCGCGGGGGGGACCCCTACAATGAGCAGTTCTTC.

This chain uses TRBV29-1 with TRBJ2-5, with 12 bases lining up with TRBD2. This CDR3 spans 15 amino acids. The germline CDR1 and CDR2 sequences are SQVTM and ANQGSEA. Unmatched junction bases numbered 7, after V lost 3 bases and J lost 5 bases. CDR3 in DNA: TGCAGCGTTGACTGGGCTAGCGGGAGGGGGGAGACCCAGTACTTC. This codes for CSVDWASGRGETQYF.

The rearrangement uses TRBV19 and TRBJ1-5; no firm D call. Germline CDR1 is LNHDA and CDR2 is SQIVND (reference sequence). The CDR3 contains 15 residues. The ends were cut back, 3 bases at V and 5 bases at J, with 14 bases in the middle. Here the CDR3 DNA reads TGTGCCAGTAGTATCCAGTCCGTATCTCATCAGCCCCAGCATTTT. Amino acid sequence: CASSIQSVSHQPQHF.

Only one count was recorded for this clone. The V and J genes are TRBV4-3 and TRBJ1-2; 10 nucleotides align to TRBD1. Germline CDR1 is LGHNA and CDR2 is YSLEER. V trimming: 0 bases; J trimming: 8 bases; junction bases outside the gene matches: 9. This CDR3 has 16 residues. The CDR3 loop is CASSQESGTGVRGYTF. The CDR3 DNA sequence: TGCGCCAGCAGCCAAGAATCCGGGACAGGGGTTCGGGGCTACACCTTC.

The rearrangement links TRBV6-1 to TRBJ2-7, with D possibly matching TRBD2 (5 bases). Germline loops: CDR1 MNHNS, CDR2 SASEGT. Trimming left V 1 base short and J 3 bases short, with 10 bases between. The CDR3 loop spans 14 amino acids. For the CDR3, the DNA is TGTGCCAGCAGTGAAGGAGGCGGGCGCTACGAGCAGTACTTC. Protein sequence: CASSEGGGRYEQYF.

The chain combines TRBV5-1 with TRBJ2-4, with 9 bases that match TRBD2. The germline V gene encodes CDR1 SGHRS and CDR2 YFSETQ. The trim removed 1 base at V and 5 bases at J, leaving 1 base unmatched. The CDR3 runs to 14 residues. The CDR3 reads CASSLTSGQNIQYF. In DNA form, the CDR3 reads TGCGCCAGCAGCTTGACTAGCGGGCAAAACATTCAGTACTTC.

The chain couples TRBV5-4 to TRBJ2-1; a possible D gene is TRBD1 (5 bases). Germline loops: CDR1 SGHNT, CDR2 YYREEE (reference sequence). This CDR3 is 13 amino acids long. Deletions cut 2 bases from V and 8 bases from J, with 11 bases between. CDR3 sequence reads: CASSFRVRDEQFF. CDR3 nucleotide sequence: TGTGCCAGCAGCTTCAGGGTCAGGGATGAGCAGTTCTTC.

V gene TRBV4-3 combines with J gene TRBJ2-7; D is undetermined. Germline loops: CDR1 LGHNA, CDR2 YSLEER. This CDR3 is 13 amino acids long. V was pared by 0 bases and J by 4 bases, with 7 bases between. DNA for the CDR3: TGCGCCAGCAGCCAAGATGGCCAATACGAGCAGTACTTC. Translated, it gives CASSQDGQYEQYF.